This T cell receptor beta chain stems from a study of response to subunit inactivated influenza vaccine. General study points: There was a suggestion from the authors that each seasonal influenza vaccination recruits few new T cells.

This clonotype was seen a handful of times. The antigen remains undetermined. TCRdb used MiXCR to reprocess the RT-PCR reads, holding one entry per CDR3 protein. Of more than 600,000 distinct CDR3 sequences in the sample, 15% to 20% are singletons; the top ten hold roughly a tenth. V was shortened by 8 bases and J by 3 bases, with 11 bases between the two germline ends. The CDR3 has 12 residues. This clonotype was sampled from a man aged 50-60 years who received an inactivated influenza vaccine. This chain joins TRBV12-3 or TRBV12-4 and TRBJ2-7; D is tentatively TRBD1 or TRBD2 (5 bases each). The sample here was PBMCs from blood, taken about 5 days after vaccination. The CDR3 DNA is TGTGCCAGCCGGGACCAGCGCTACGAGCAGTACTTC. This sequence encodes CASRDQRYEQYF.